These T cell receptor beta chains were read from a single sample in a study of a mutant IDH1 vaccine in newly diagnosed glioma. Their specific antigens are unknown. Sequencing was performed with immunoSEQ multiplex PCR; in TCRdb, only in-frame clones are kept and a portion is missing. The sample shows 50,000 to 60,000 clones, approximately 80% of them seen only once. Specimen: PBMCs, collected from a glioma patient whose treatment included an IDH1 peptide vaccine. The origin of the receptors is a man aged 35 to 55 with glioma. The CDR3 runs from the conserved cysteine through the conserved F or W. Each record gives: V gene, J gene, D gene, clone size, CDR3 DNA, CDR3 protein. D genes are given only for firm matches. A clone size is listed for some rows: how often the clone was seen (once, few, many), or a class if it is expanded.

TRBV19	TRBJ2-7	.	.	TGTGCCAGTAGTGAATTCATACAGGGCATCAACGAGCAGTACTTC	CASSEFIQGINEQYF
TRBV4-1	TRBJ1-2	.	.	TGCGCCAGCAGCCAAGACGATGGGACTGGGACGTACTATGGCTACACCTTC	CASSQDDGTGTYYGYTF
TRBV7-8	TRBJ2-7	.	.	TGTGCCAGCAGCCTCTCCGGGGCCGGGGAGCAGTACTTC	CASSLSGAGEQYF
TRBV7-9	TRBJ1-4	TRBD1	.	TGTGCCAGCAGTCCCAACGCAGGGGGCCTTAATGAAAAACTGTTTTTT	CASSPNAGGLNEKLFF
TRBV7-8	TRBJ1-3	.	.	TGTGCCAGCAGCTTAGCTGGCAGCTCGGGGAACACCATATATTTT	CASSLAGSSGNTIYF
TRBV25-1	TRBJ1-3	TRBD1	.	TGTGCCAGCAGCCACCGACGGACAGGGGTCAACACCATATATTTT	CASSHRRTGVNTIYF
TRBV5-6	TRBJ1-2	.	.	TGTGCCTCGAGGGGGGACACACTGTATGGCTACACCTTC	CASRGDTLYGYTF
TRBV5-6	TRBJ2-2	TRBD2	.	TGTGCCAGCAGCTTACTAGCGGGGGGCACCGGGGAGCTGTTTTTT	CASSLLAGGTGELFF
TRBV29-1	TRBJ2-3	TRBD1	.	TGCAGCGGGGAGACAGGGCAAGATACGCAGTATTTT	CSGETGQDTQYF
TRBV18	TRBJ2-1	TRBD2	.	TGTGCCAGCTCACCAGGACTAGACAACAATGAGCAGTTCTTC	CASSPGLDNNEQFF
TRBV16	TRBJ1-1	.	.	TGTGCCAGCAGCCGAACGTGGGGGGGACCCATGAACACTGAAGCTTTCTTT	CASSRTWGGPMNTEAFF
TRBV14	TRBJ1-2	TRBD1	.	TGTGCCAGCAGCCAAGTTGGACAGGGGGCGCGGGGCTACACCTTC	CASSQVGQGARGYTF
TRBV15	TRBJ1-6	.	.	TGTGCCACCAGCAGAGCCCCGCGGTCACCCCTCCACTTT	CATSRAPRSPLHF
TRBV19	TRBJ2-1	.	.	TGTGCCAGTACCGATGGGGATGAGCAGTTCTTC	CASTDGDEQFF
TRBV7-9	TRBJ1-1	.	.	TGTGCCAGCAGGTCGCAGAGACTACTTGAGACTGAAGCTTTCTTT	CASRSQRLLETEAFF
TRBV5-1	TRBJ1-3	.	.	TGCGCCAGCAGCTTCCCTGACTCTGGAAACACCATATATTTT	CASSFPDSGNTIYF
TRBV7-9	TRBJ2-3	.	once	TGTGCCAGCAGCTTAGTTTTTTGGGGGACCAACCATACGCAGTATTTT	CASSLVFWGTNHTQYF
TRBV25-1	TRBJ1-5	.	few	TGTGCCAGCAGTAGGGCCCTTAGCAATCAGCCCCAGCATTTT	CASSRALSNQPQHF
TRBV30	TRBJ1-2	.	.	TGTGCCTGGGGGCGCGACAGCCCGGTGGACTATGGCTACACCTTC	CAWGRDSPVDYGYTF
TRBV5-4	TRBJ1-1	.	few	TGTGCCAGCAGCCCCGGGGGTCTTGAAGCTTTCTTT	CASSPGGLEAFF
TRBV2	TRBJ2-7	.	.	TGTGCCAGCAGGCCCGGGGCATCCTTGGAGCAGTACTTC	CASRPGASLEQYF
TRBV5-1	TRBJ2-3	TRBD1	.	TGCGCCAGCGGTACAGGGGAGCGGACAGATACGCAGTATTTT	CASGTGERTDTQYF
TRBV6-6	TRBJ2-7	.	.	TGTGCCAGCAGTTACTCGAAAGGCGGAGGCTACGAGCAGTACTTC	CASSYSKGGGYEQYF
TRBV29-1	TRBJ1-1	.	few	TGCAGCGTTGGGTTAGTCACTGAAGCTTTCTTT	CSVGLVTEAFF
TRBV10-2	TRBJ1-5	.	once	TGCGCCAGCAGTGAGCCCTACGGGAGCGGTAGTCAGCCCCAGCATTTT	CASSEPYGSGSQPQHF
TRBV29-1	TRBJ2-5	.	.	TGCAGCGTTGAAGATCCAAGACGGGACCAAGAGACCCAGTACTTC	CSVEDPRRDQETQYF
TRBV9	TRBJ1-1	.	.	TGTGCCAGCAGCCCAGGACAGATCCCGAACACTGAAGCTTTCTTT	CASSPGQIPNTEAFF
TRBV19	TRBJ2-5	.	.	TGTGCCAGTAGTATAGTGGGGAATGGGGAGACCCAGTACTTC	CASSIVGNGETQYF
TRBV5-5	TRBJ1-2	.	.	TGTGCCAGCAGCTTGGGGATTGGCAGGGTGTATGGCTACACCTTC	CASSLGIGRVYGYTF
TRBV4-1	TRBJ1-4	.	.	TGCGCCAGCAGCCAAGAAGGGGGAACTAATGAAAAACTGTTTTTT	CASSQEGGTNEKLFF
TRBV2	TRBJ1-5	.	.	TGTGCCAGCAGTGAATTCGGGTTAAGCGACCCAGAGCAGCCCCAGCATTTT	CASSEFGLSDPEQPQHF
TRBV6-1	TRBJ2-3	.	medium-sized	TGTGCCAGCAGTGTTGTACAACGCGTTCCTAGCACAGATACGCAGTATTTT	CASSVVQRVPSTDTQYF
TRBV2	TRBJ1-2	.	few	TGTGCCACCGACGGGGGATATGGCTACACCTTC	CATDGGYGYTF
TRBV7-9	TRBJ1-2	.	.	TGTGCCAGCAGCTTAGACGGTTATGGCTACACCTTC	CASSLDGYGYTF
TRBV10-3	TRBJ1-2	.	few	TGTGCCATCAGTGGGAACACCGCATATGGCTACACCTTC	CAISGNTAYGYTF
TRBV15	TRBJ1-1	TRBD1	.	TGTGCCACCAGCAGAGATCTCGGACAGGGCCGTGAAGCTTTCTTT	CATSRDLGQGREAFF
TRBV4-1	TRBJ2-3	TRBD2	once	TGCGCCAGCAGCCAGGGGACTAGCGGGGGGGCTGGCTGGACGCAGTATTTT	CASSQGTSGGAGWTQYF
TRBV6-1	TRBJ2-1	.	.	TGTGCCAGCAGCCGGAGCCGGGGGACGTATGAGCAGTTCTTC	CASSRSRGTYEQFF
TRBV9	TRBJ2-3	.	.	TGTGCCAGCAGCGTAGTGGGCGGTAGCACAGATACGCAGTATTTT	CASSVVGGSTDTQYF
TRBV7-9	TRBJ2-5	TRBD1	.	TGTGCCAGCAGTTCGTGGGACAGGGGGGAGACCCAGTACTTC	CASSSWDRGETQYF
TRBV2	TRBJ2-1	TRBD2	.	TGTGCCAGCAGCGTACTAGCGGGGGGGCCGTATGAGCAGTTCTTC	CASSVLAGGPYEQFF
TRBV10-3	TRBJ2-7	TRBD1	.	TGTGCCATCAGCTGGGGACAGGACTACGAGCAGTACTTC	CAISWGQDYEQYF
TRBV15	TRBJ1-6	.	.	TGTGCCACCAGCAGAGGGGCAGATCATAATTCACCCCTCCACTTT	CATSRGADHNSPLHF
TRBV19	TRBJ2-7	.	.	TGTGCCAGTAGTATAGGAGGCGTGGACGAGCAGTACTTC	CASSIGGVDEQYF
TRBV5-1	TRBJ2-5	TRBD2	.	TGCGCCAGCAGCTTTTCAATAGCGGGGGGGCAAGAGACCCAGTACTTC	CASSFSIAGGQETQYF
TRBV14	TRBJ1-5	.	once	TGTGCCAGCAGCCCCAATGGGGTCCTCCCTCAGCCCCAGCATTTT	CASSPNGVLPQPQHF
TRBV21-1	TRBJ1-1	.	.	TGTGCCAGCAGCAAGGGATGGAACACTGAAGCTTTCTTT	CASSKGWNTEAFF
TRBV4-1	TRBJ2-2	TRBD1	.	TGCGCCAGCAGCCAAGTAGACAGGGAATCCGGGGAGCTGTTTTTT	CASSQVDRESGELFF
TRBV5-5	TRBJ1-1	.	.	TGTGCCAGCAGCTTAGCGGGGGCGATGGGCACTGAAGCTTTCTTT	CASSLAGAMGTEAFF
TRBV9	TRBJ1-2	TRBD1	.	TGTGCCAGCAGCGTAGGTGGACAGGGATCTGGCTACACCTTC	CASSVGGQGSGYTF
TRBV4-1	TRBJ1-2	TRBD1	.	TGCGCCAGCAGCCAAGATTGGTCCGGGACAGGGGGCCCCCGAGGTGGCTACACCTTC	CASSQDWSGTGGPRGGYTF
TRBV6-1	TRBJ1-3	.	once	TGTGCCAGCACAATGAGAGGAAACACCATATATTTT	CASTMRGNTIYF
TRBV19	TRBJ2-6	TRBD1	few	TGTGCCAGTAGTACCGGGACAGGGTCATCCGGGGCCAACGTCCTGACTTTC	CASSTGTGSSGANVLTF
TRBV19	TRBJ1-5	.	.	TGTGCCAGTAGTATGACGGGGGGCGGCAATCAGCCCCAGCATTTT	CASSMTGGGNQPQHF
TRBV2	TRBJ2-3	TRBD2	.	TGTGCCAGCAGTGAAGCTAGCACTAGCGGAACAAATAGGGATACGCAGTATTTT	CASSEASTSGTNRDTQYF
TRBV2	TRBJ1-1	.	.	TGTGCCAGCAGTGAAGCTCTCGGGGTATTAACTGAAGCTTTCTTT	CASSEALGVLTEAFF
TRBV5-1	TRBJ2-7	.	.	TGCGCCAGCAGCTTGATCTCGGGGACCTACGAGCAGTACTTC	CASSLISGTYEQYF
TRBV2	TRBJ1-5	TRBD1	.	TGTGCCAGCAGTCCCATGGGACAGCTCAATCAGCCCCAGCATTTT	CASSPMGQLNQPQHF
TRBV7-9	TRBJ1-6	TRBD1	.	TGTGCCAGCAGCTTTTTAACAGGGGATTCACCCCTCCACTTT	CASSFLTGDSPLHF
TRBV5-1	TRBJ2-2	.	.	TGCGCCAGCAGCCTAGGGGGGGCCGGGACCGGGGAGCTGTTTTTT	CASSLGGAGTGELFF